The rows below give T cell receptor beta chains drawn from one sample of a study of cytomegalovirus exposure and HLA in healthy donors. Here immunoSEQ multiplex PCR was the method, and the copy in TCRdb shows in-frame clones only, minus some. Of about 61,000 clones listed, roughly 90% were seen once; the top ten hold about 1.6%. Sequencing was carried out using PBMCs. The receptors come from a man aged 30-40 years in good health and CMV-seropositive. CDR3s include the opening cysteine and the closing phenylalanine or tryptophan.

TRBV27 CASSPVRGWPQHF
TRBV5-1 CASRSGQPVTEAFF
TRBV7-9 CSSSHRPRDTATGELFF
TRBV10-2 CASSVPGNTEAFF
TRBV6-5 CASSLTSGNTIYF
TRBV5-6 CASSVPGQSSYNEQFF
TRBV7-9 CASSPGDRGNEKLFF
TRBV29-1 CSVESQGAPNYGYTF
TRBV14 CASSQTNGRNEQFF
TRBV7-9 CASSLASGDRENTF
TRBV5-5 CASSLTGTGELFF
TRBV4-1 CASSQEIRFANEKLFF
TRBV29-1 CSVEYQWEKAFF
TRBV6-5 CASSWISTSTDTQYF
TRBV21-1 CANSEGVEQYF
TRBV28 CASNERAGGWSEAFF
TRBV6-5 CASRPGHVNEKLFF
TRBV7-9 CASSPRPTGTGGETQYF
TRBV11-2 CASSLAGTTGEQYF
TRBV5-1 CASSLGSRDIGRQFF
TRBV5-4 CASSLIEVDTDTQYF
TRBV11-2 CASSLGLAGADTQYF
TRBV2 CASKASGYNEQFF
TRBV18 CASSLGLAYEQYF
TRBV2 CASKTGPYSNQPQHF
TRBV7-9 CASSLGGENQPQHF
TRBV30 CAWSVTAQGAGNTIYF
TRBV5-6 CASSLSDRNYGYTF
TRBV19 CASSLSPAGGSYEQYF
TRBV4-1 CASSQTQAGNEQFF
TRBV30 CAWSRRGRDSPLHF
TRBV7-8 CASSLEGIQPQHF
TRBV5-1 CASSSSSGSRETQYF
TRBV28 CASAPSGTSYYEQYF
TRBV2 CASRGLGYIQYF
TRBV5-6 CASSLGQGARYGYTF
TRBV29-1 CSVEVGETQYF
TRBV14 CASSLGTGKAFF
TRBV30 CVWSVRVRGTEAFF
TRBV19 CASSPLDRENTEAFF
TRBV30 CAWSRGGSGDNSPLHF